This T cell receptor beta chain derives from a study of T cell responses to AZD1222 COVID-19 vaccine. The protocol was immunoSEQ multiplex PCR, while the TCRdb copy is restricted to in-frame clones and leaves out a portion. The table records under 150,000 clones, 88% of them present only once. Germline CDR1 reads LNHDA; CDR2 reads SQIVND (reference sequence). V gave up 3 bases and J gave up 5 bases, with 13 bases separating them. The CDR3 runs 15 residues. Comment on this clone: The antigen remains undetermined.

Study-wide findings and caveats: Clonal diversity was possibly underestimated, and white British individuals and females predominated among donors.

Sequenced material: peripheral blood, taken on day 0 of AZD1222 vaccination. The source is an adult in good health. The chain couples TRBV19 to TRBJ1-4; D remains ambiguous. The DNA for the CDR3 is TGTGCCAGTAGTATCCGGCACAGCCTAAATGAAAAACTGTTTTTT. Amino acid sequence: CASSIRHSLNEKLFF.